This T cell receptor beta chain was observed in a study of human T cells and chemical hapten exposure. Study background: Small discrepancies in pooled library volume mainly accounted for the varying TCR yields per sample. General study points: TCRs above 1 in 1000 frequency stayed constant with DPC sensitization.

Of note for this clonotype: The antigen remains unidentified.

It was the library that attached unique molecular identifiers to individual cDNA molecules. Original analysis: Sampled TCR counts reached a median of 95,638 per sample, with values ranging from roughly 20,000 to 750,000. TCRdb ran MiXCR on the reads and lists one entry per CDR3 protein. TCRdb, rather than the study authors, made the V and J calls. The table records roughly 120,000 distinct CDR3 sequences, over 6.5% of them present only once. RNA extraction used unfractionated whole blood as the source of total RNA. The ends lost 3 bases at V and 1 base at J; junction bases unmatched: 2. Germline values: CDR1 SEHNR, CDR2 FQNEAQ (reference sequence). The CDR3 contains 14 residues.

Sequenced: whole blood. This sequence joins TRBV7-9 and TRBJ1-1; 7 positions agree with TRBD1. This sequence originates from a human donor in good health. Some clones in this sample may be carry-over from other donors' samples. The CDR3 DNA follows: TGTGCCAGCAGCTTCCGACAGGGGAACACTGAAGCTTTCTTT. Its translation: CASSFRQGNTEAFF.